Listed below are T cell receptor beta chains from one sample, sequenced in a study of shared clonotypes between healthy human individuals. Sequenced by immunoSEQ multiplex PCR; TCRdb stores in-frame clones only, minus some. In the table there are some 1,900,000 clones, roughly 94% of which are singletons. The specimen was naive CD8+ T cells sorted from blood. These receptors all stem from a man younger than 30 in good health. Each CDR3 is given with its conserved first and last residue. The D gene is left open where the match is weak. For some rows the clone size is stated as once, few or many, or as a class when expanded; others skip it.

clone_size | j_call | d_call | v_call | cdr3_nt | cdr3_aa
few | TRBJ1-1 | - | TRBV29-1 | TGCAGCGCCATGGACTTCCCGAACACTGAAGCTTTCTTT | CSAMDFPNTEAFF
- | TRBJ1-2 | - | TRBV4-1 | TGCGCCAGCAGCCAAATAGAGGGGCTCTATGGCTACACCTTC | CASSQIEGLYGYTF
- | TRBJ2-7 | - | TRBV6-5 | TGTGCCAGCAGTTACGGTAGCGGTCCGTCCTACGAGCAGTACTTC | CASSYGSGPSYEQYF
- | TRBJ2-7 | - | TRBV7-9 | TGTGCCAGCAGCTTAGTTTCCCAGGTCTCCTACGAGCAGTACTTC | CASSLVSQVSYEQYF
- | TRBJ2-1 | - | TRBV6-6 | TGTGCCAGCAGTTACTCACCAGGGGTAGAGCAGTTCTTC | CASSYSPGVEQFF
- | TRBJ2-7 | - | TRBV7-2 | TGTGCCAGCGGGGCAGGGGCTTCCTACGAGCAGTACTTC | CASGAGASYEQYF
- | TRBJ2-7 | - | TRBV4-1 | TGCGCCAGCAGCCAAGATGGGAACTACGAGCAGTACTTC | CASSQDGNYEQYF
- | TRBJ2-1 | - | TRBV6-5 | TGTGCCAGCAGTTACCCGGGGGCCTTTACCTATGAGCAGTTCTTC | CASSYPGAFTYEQFF
- | TRBJ2-1 | - | TRBV11-1 | TGTGCCAGCAGCCAACAGGGTGGTCAGGACAATGAGCAGTTCTTC | CASSQQGGQDNEQFF
- | TRBJ2-1 | TRBD2 | TRBV29-1 | TGCAGCGTTGATCTAGCGGGAGGACCTCAGTTCTTC | CSVDLAGGPQFF
- | TRBJ1-1 | - | TRBV30 | TGTGCCTGGAGTTATGACCAGATATTGAACACTGAAGCTTTCTTT | CAWSYDQILNTEAFF
few | TRBJ2-7 | - | TRBV19 | TGTGCCAGTAGTATAGGACAGTCCTACGAGCAGTACTTC | CASSIGQSYEQYF
- | TRBJ1-3 | - | TRBV21-1 | TGTGCCAGCACGGATTACAACAGGGGAAAATCTGGAAACACCATATATTTT | CASTDYNRGKSGNTIYF
- | TRBJ2-1 | - | TRBV7-9 | TGTGCCAGCAGCCTATTAGCGGAGCAGTTCTTC | CASSLLAEQFF
- | TRBJ1-1 | - | TRBV30 | TGTGCCTGGAGTGTACTTCCGAACACTGAAGCTTTCTTT | CAWSVLPNTEAFF
- | TRBJ2-1 | TRBD1 | TRBV10-1 | TGCGCCAGCAGTGACCTACAGAGACAGGGCTACAATGAGCAGTTCTTC | CASSDLQRQGYNEQFF
- | TRBJ2-3 | - | TRBV9 | TGTGCCAGCAGCGTAGAGAAGGGGGGCCTCACAGATACGCAGTATTTT | CASSVEKGGLTDTQYF
- | TRBJ2-3 | - | TRBV11-2 | TGTGCCAGCAGCTCCTTGGTGACTAGCACAGATACGCAGTATTTT | CASSSLVTSTDTQYF
- | TRBJ1-4 | - | TRBV5-6 | TGTGCCAGCAGCTTTTCAAGCGGTGATGAAAAACTGTTTTTT | CASSFSSGDEKLFF
- | TRBJ2-3 | TRBD2 | TRBV9 | TGTGCCAGTGGGAGCGGGGGAACAGATACGCAGTATTTT | CASGSGGTDTQYF
- | TRBJ2-1 | - | TRBV27 | TGTGCCAGCAGTTTATCGGGGACTGCCTCCTACAATGAGCAGTTCTTC | CASSLSGTASYNEQFF
- | TRBJ2-3 | TRBD1 | TRBV5-1 | TGCGCCAGCAGCTCAGGACAGGGAACAGATACGCAGTATTTT | CASSSGQGTDTQYF
- | TRBJ1-2 | - | TRBV7-9 | TGTGCCAGCAGCTTGACCTATTTGGACTCGAATGGCTACACCTTC | CASSLTYLDSNGYTF
few | TRBJ2-2 | TRBD1 | TRBV27 | TGTGCCAGCACCTATGGTGCAGGGGGTGCCGGGGAGCTGTTTTTT | CASTYGAGGAGELFF
- | TRBJ2-1 | TRBD2 | TRBV4-3 | TGCGCCAGCAGCGGTGGACTAGCGGAAACGGAGCAGTTCTTC | CASSGGLAETEQFF
- | TRBJ1-6 | - | TRBV5-7 | TGTGCCAGCAGCTTGGGGCAGGGTTATCCACCCCTCCACTTT | CASSLGQGYPPLHF
- | TRBJ1-4 | TRBD1 | TRBV27 | TGTGCCAGCAGTGAATGGACAGGGGCTAATGAAAAACTGTTTTTT | CASSEWTGANEKLFF
- | TRBJ1-5 | - | TRBV12-5 | TGTGCTAGTGGTTTGCCCCCAGATAGCAATCAGCCCCAGCATTTT | CASGLPPDSNQPQHF
- | TRBJ1-3 | TRBD1 | TRBV6-6 | TGTGCCAGCAGCCCCCCAGGGACAGGGATAAACACCATATATTTT | CASSPPGTGINTIYF
- | TRBJ1-2 | - | TRBV7-9 | TGTGCCAGCAGCTTAAGTGAGACTGACTTCTATGGCTACACCTTC | CASSLSETDFYGYTF
- | TRBJ2-7 | - | TRBV30 | TGTGCCTGGAGCATAGCCGTGGGTACCGAGCAGTACTTC | CAWSIAVGTEQYF
- | TRBJ2-3 | TRBD2 | TRBV5-1 | TGCGCCAGCAGCTTGGCTAGCGGGGGCACAGATACGCAGTATTTT | CASSLASGGTDTQYF
once | TRBJ1-1 | TRBD1 | TRBV12-5 | TGTGCTAGTGGTCCCTGGGACCCCGGGACAGGGAACACTGAAGCTTTCTTT | CASGPWDPGTGNTEAFF
- | TRBJ2-5 | - | TRBV10-2 | TGCGCCAGCAGTGAGCTAGGGCAGGGGTACCAAGAGACCCAGTACTTC | CASSELGQGYQETQYF
- | TRBJ1-1 | - | TRBV10-1 | TGCGCCAGCAGTGAGGGGGCAGGAGAATTGAACACTGAAGCTTTCTTT | CASSEGAGELNTEAFF
- | TRBJ2-3 | - | TRBV15 | TGTGCCACCAGCAGAGGGAGTAGCACAGATACGCAGTATTTT | CATSRGSSTDTQYF
- | TRBJ2-1 | TRBD2 | TRBV19 | TGTGCCAGTAGACCTCTAGCGGGAGGGCGGGATGAGCAGTTCTTC | CASRPLAGGRDEQFF
- | TRBJ2-1 | TRBD2 | TRBV5-6 | TGTGCCAGCAGCTTGTCCGCCGGGGGGGTATCGTCCTACAATGAGCAGTTCTTC | CASSLSAGGVSSYNEQFF
- | TRBJ1-1 | - | TRBV7-9 | TGTGCCAGCAGCTTAACAGGCCGGAACACTGAAGCTTTCTTT | CASSLTGRNTEAFF
- | TRBJ1-2 | TRBD1 | TRBV4-3 | TGCGCCAGCAGCCAAGATTCCCCCGGACAGGTCTATGGCTACACCTTC | CASSQDSPGQVYGYTF
- | TRBJ2-3 | - | TRBV6-5 | TGTGCCAGCAGTTACGTGGGTATCGGCACAGATACGCAGTATTTT | CASSYVGIGTDTQYF
- | TRBJ2-6 | - | TRBV9 | TGTGCCAGCAGCGTAGAGGATGACGGGGCCAACGTCCTGACTTTC | CASSVEDDGANVLTF
- | TRBJ2-7 | - | TRBV7-9 | TGTGCCAGCAGCACGAACTGGGGGACCTACGAGCAGTACTTC | CASSTNWGTYEQYF
- | TRBJ2-3 | - | TRBV4-3 | TGCGCCAGCAGCCAGGTCTTCGGAGATACGCAGTATTTT | CASSQVFGDTQYF
- | TRBJ2-1 | TRBD2 | TRBV4-1 | TGCGCCAGCAGCCCGCTGAGCGGGGGGGATGAGCAGTTCTTC | CASSPLSGGDEQFF